Listed here is a single TCR beta chain. Clones were read by immunoSEQ multiplex PCR, and TCRdb kept only the in-frame ones, dropping some. The data contain hundreds of thousands of clones, roughly 80% of them seen just once; the ten biggest clones take up about 5%. The data belong to a study of blood T cell repertoires in COVID-19. The CDR3 consists of 13 residues. Looked up from germline, CDR1 is SEHNR and CDR2 is FQNEAQ (reference sequence). V was cut by 4 bases and J by 7 bases, with 13 bases left in between. Input material: PBMCs or T cells enriched from blood (not recorded which). The chain employs TRBV7-9 and TRBJ1-1, with D uncertain. The sequence was obtained from a man aged 35-49 years who had been exposed to COVID-19. The CDR3 is CASSSALRFEAFF. The CDR3 region has the DNA TGTGCCAGCAGCTCCGCGTTACGTTTTGAAGCTTTCTTT.